This TCR beta chain derives from a study of T cell responses to AZD1222 COVID-19 vaccine. Turning to this clone: Its antigen remains unknown. This sample includes further DNA sequences coding for the same CDR3.

The data were produced by immunoSEQ multiplex PCR, yet TCRdb's version contains in-frame clones alone and is incomplete. The sample has 150,000 to 200,000 clones, about 90% seen once. Study-wide results and limits: All repertoire sampling was performed exclusively after the peak T cell response. Targeting of unmutated variant regions was reportedly seen in nearly half of spike-specific TCRs.

Whether given at about 4 or about 12 weeks, second doses were pooled. Germline CDR1 reads SGHVS; CDR2 reads FQNEAQ. This CDR3 is 16 amino acids long. Trimming removed 0 bases at V and 0 bases at J, with 8 bases between. This chain uses TRBV7-8 with TRBJ2-2; no clear D. The sample consisted of peripheral blood, taken 28 days after the second AZD1222 dose. This TCR derives from an adult who received the AZD1222 COVID-19 vaccine. CDR3 DNA sequence: TGTGCCAGCAGCTTAGCCTCAGGCTCGAACACCGGGGAGCTGTTTTTT. It translates to CASSLASGSNTGELFF.